This note documents a single T cell receptor beta chain sequence. What it binds is unknown. The entry originates in a study of blood T cells in healthy people across ages. Study-wide background: There was about one barcoded beta molecule captured by template switching per two T cells. Broader study findings: Versus aged donors, long-lived donors had higher diversity and more naive CD4+ cells. Calculation of diversity from one million T cells yielded estimates considered to be underestimates.

The CDR3 is made up of 14 amino acids. Germline trimming cut 8 bases from V and 6 bases from J; bases unmatched to any gene: 8. Germline values: CDR1 SGHTA, CDR2 FQGTGA. The authors ran a second PCR of 7 to 11 cycles using a sample-barcoded 5' primer and a J-beta primer mix. TCRdb used MiXCR to reprocess the 5' RACE reads, holding one entry per CDR3 protein. This table has hundreds of thousands of distinct CDR3 sequences, approximately 49% appearing once. The receptor comes from a woman aged 60 to 75 in good health. The rearrangement joins TRBV7-3 to TRBJ2-7; 12 bases line up with TRBD1. The sequenced sample consisted of blood. DNA for the CDR3: TGTGCCAGCGCCCCCGGGACAGGGGGCGCCGAGCAGTACTTC. Translated: CASAPGTGGAEQYF.